The source of this T cell receptor (beta chain) is a study of patients and donors after allogeneic stem cell transplantation. MiXCR, run by TCRdb on the RT-PCR reads, gives a single entry per CDR3 protein. Of roughly 190,000 distinct CDR3 sequences in the sample, around 41% were seen once. CDR1 is SGHDN, CDR2 FVKESK, per germline. Trimming took 1 base from V and 9 from J, leaving 11 bases between them. The CDR3 length is 13 residues. The clonotype comes from a human donor who was either an allogeneic HSCT recipient or a stem cell or donor lymphocyte infusion donor (not recorded which). It is not recorded whose cells these are; they may come from a transplant donor. Material for sequencing was blood, either unsorted or a sorted T cell fraction (not recorded which). The chain links TRBV14 to TRBJ2-3, with D unresolved. The CDR3 spells CASSQGRGKTQYF. CDR3 sequence (DNA): TGTGCCAGCAGCCAAGGGAGAGGAAAGACGCAGTATTTT.